The 29 T cell receptor beta chains listed next were all sequenced from one sample in a study of blood T cell repertoires in COVID-19. The table came from immunoSEQ multiplex PCR; TCRdb's copy has only in-frame clones and leaves some out. The sample consists of around 500,000 clones, 70% to 90% of them appearing once. Sequencing was performed on peripheral blood. These TCRs come from a human donor in a cohort sampled during active COVID-19.

The chain is built from TRBV28 and TRBJ2-7, with a weak D call TRBD2 (5 bases). Between the trimmed V and J ends, which lost 10 bases and 2 bases, there was a span of 18 bases. Germline lookup yields CDR1 MDHEN and CDR2 SYDVKM. The CDR3 covers 14 residues. CDR3 loop: CATLGGEGAYEQYF. The CDR3 nucleotides are TGTGCCACCCTAGGTGGTGAGGGAGCCTACGAGCAGTACTTC.

The chain recombines TRBV30 with TRBJ1-6; the D is unclear. V lost 5 bases and J lost 2, with 7 bases in between. This CDR3 has 13 residues. Germline CDR1 GTSNPN, CDR2 SVGIG (reference sequence). CDR3 sequence: CAWGSPYNSPLHF. The CDR3 DNA follows: TGTGCCTGGGGGAGCCCCTATAATTCACCCCTCCACTTT.

This clone came up many times. The V call is TRBV27, the J call TRBJ1-2, with D tentatively TRBD1 (6 bases). This CDR3 region has 13 residues. V lost 4 bases and J lost 5, with 11 bases in between. Germline lookup yields CDR1 MNHEY and CDR2 SMNVEV (reference sequence). The CDR3 is CASSYRVGYGYTF. The CDR3 nucleotides are TGTGCCAGCAGTTACAGGGTTGGGTATGGCTACACCTTC.

The chain joins TRBV12-3 or TRBV12-4 to TRBJ1-5; D is uncertain. This CDR3 region has 11 residues. The V and J ends lost 8 bases and 4 bases respectively, with 6 bases between them. The CDR3 spells CASGGNQPQHF. The CDR3 DNA sequence: TGTGCCAGCGGCGGAAATCAGCCCCAGCATTTT.

The chain links TRBV19 to TRBJ2-6, with TRBD2 matching over 12 bases. Germline-derived CDR1 and CDR2 are LNHDA and SQIVND (reference sequence). V lost 6 bases, J lost 0 bases, and 3 bases stayed unmatched. The CDR3 covers 17 residues. The CDR3 reads CASSLAGGVSGANVLTF. DNA of the CDR3: TGTGCCAGTAGCCTAGCGGGAGGGGTCTCTGGGGCCAACGTCCTGACTTTC.

This chain uses TRBV5-1 with TRBJ1-4; tentatively, D is TRBD1 (5 bases). In germline, CDR1 is SGHRS, CDR2 YFSETQ. CDR3 length equals 15 residues. V was shortened by 4 bases and J by 3 bases, with 13 bases between the two germline ends. The CDR3 sequence is CASSPQGTANEKLFF. Here the CDR3 DNA reads TGCGCCAGCAGCCCCCAGGGTACGGCTAATGAAAAACTGTTTTTT.

The chain is built from TRBV9 and TRBJ1-4, with 8 bases matching TRBD1. V shed 0 bases and J 4 bases; nucleotides not matched to a gene: 5. This CDR3 has 16 amino acids. CDR1 and CDR2 from the germline V gene are SGDLS and YYNGEE. Here the CDR3 DNA reads TGTGCCAGCAGCGTAGAGGCGACAGGGGTTAATGAAAAACTGTTTTTT. Translation: CASSVEATGVNEKLFF.

This chain links TRBV28 with TRBJ2-4, with D hard to call. V lost 2 bases to trimming and J lost 6 bases, with 8 bases between them. The CDR3 has 13 amino acids. Germline CDR1 reads MDHEN; CDR2 reads SYDVKM. The CDR3, as DNA: TGTGCCAGCAGTTTAACAGCTGGAAACATTCAGTACTTC. It is translated as CASSLTAGNIQYF.

This chain joins TRBV7-8 and TRBJ1-5, with 11 bases matching TRBD1. The CDR3 has 15 residues. Germline V gene data show CDR1 as SGHVS and CDR2 as FQNEAQ. J lost 2 bases, V lost 4 bases, and 1 base had no gene match. CDR3 loop: CASSWDRGGNQPQHF. The CDR3 DNA reads TGTGCCAGCAGCTGGGACAGGGGGGGCAATCAGCCCCAGCATTTT.

The chain is built from TRBV6-2 or TRBV6-3 and TRBJ2-2; perhaps TRBD2 as D (6 bases). The CDR3 has 15 residues. Germline loops: CDR1 MNHEY, CDR2 SVGEGT. V lost 6 bases, J lost 4 bases, and 15 bases lay in between. The chain's CDR3 is CASSPMEGITGELFF. In nucleotides, the CDR3 is TGTGCCAGCAGCCCGATGGAGGGTATCACCGGGGAGCTGTTTTTT.

The chain is built from TRBV24-1 and TRBJ2-1, with 8 bases aligning to TRBD2. Germline CDR1 and CDR2: KGHDR and SFDVKD. This CDR3 comprises 17 residues. V was pared by 0 bases and J by 6 bases, with 9 bases of the junction left unmatched. The CDR3 protein is CATSDLNLRTSRNEQFF. The DNA of the CDR3 is TGTGCCACCAGTGATTTGAATTTGAGGACTAGCCGCAATGAGCAGTTCTTC.

CDR3 sequence (DNA): TGTGCCAGTAGTATAGTACAGGGCGGCACTGAAGCTTTCTTT. Its protein product is CASSIVQGGTEAFF. The genes are TRBV19 and TRBJ1-1; TRBD1 is a possible D gene (6 bases). Germline CDR1 LNHDA, CDR2 SQIVND (reference sequence). The V end lost 1 base, the J end lost 4 bases, and 10 bases lay between the germline ends. This CDR3 is 14 amino acids long.

The chain carries TRBV5-1 and TRBJ2-7; possibly TRBD2 for D (6 bases). The V gene's germline CDR1 is SGHRS and CDR2 YFSETQ. CDR3 length equals 14 residues. The V end was cut by 4 bases, the J end by 1 base, with 12 bases between. The CDR3 DNA sequence: TGCGCCAGCAGCCCCCAGACTAGTTCCTACGAGCAGTACTTC. Translation: CASSPQTSSYEQYF.

The chain combines TRBV11-3 with TRBJ1-1; the D is unclear. Per germline, CDR1 SGHNT and CDR2 YENEEA. The ends were cut back, 0 bases at V and 3 bases at J, with 5 bases in the middle. The CDR3 sequence is 13 residues long. The CDR3 protein is CASSLDPDTEAFF. CDR3 DNA sequence: TGTGCCAGCAGCTTAGATCCGGACACTGAAGCTTTCTTT.

The table lists this clone with a count of one. The chain recombines TRBV19 with TRBJ2-1, with a tentative D call TRBD1 (6 bases). The length of the CDR3 is 17 residues. From germline, CDR1 is LNHDA and CDR2 SQIVND (reference sequence). Deletions cut 3 bases from V and 0 bases from J, with 15 bases between. The CDR3 sequence: CASSIPTGTLSYNEQFF. The CDR3 nucleotides are TGTGCCAGTAGTATTCCCACAGGGACCCTCTCCTACAATGAGCAGTTCTTC.

The rearrangement links TRBV15 to TRBJ2-5, with TRBD2 as a possible D gene (6 bases). From germline, CDR1 is LNHNV and CDR2 YYDKDF (reference sequence). Trimming stripped 3 bases from V and 2 bases from J, with 13 bases between. This CDR3 is 15 amino acids long. The DNA for the CDR3 is TGTGCCACCAGCAGGGGCGGGGCCACACAAGAGACCCAGTACTTC. It codes for CATSRGGATQETQYF.

The J gene is TRBJ2-2, the V gene TRBV27; 8 bases match TRBD2. The CDR3 spans 17 residues. With 4 bases clipped from V and 6 bases from J, the junction kept 13 bases outside the gene matches. Germline V gene data show CDR1 as MNHEY and CDR2 as SMNVEV (reference sequence). This CDR3 reads CASSSQGTRGVAGELFF. The DNA for the CDR3 is TGTGCCAGCAGTTCCCAAGGGACTAGAGGCGTCGCCGGGGAGCTGTTTTTT.

This clone has a handful of counts. The rearrangement joins TRBV11-2 to TRBJ1-1; D uncertain. This CDR3 has 12 amino acids. With 5 bases removed from V and 6 bases from J, the gap between germline ends came to 10 bases. Germline values: CDR1 SGHAT, CDR2 FQNNGV. The CDR3 DNA sequence: TGTGCCAGCAGCCTAAACGCTGCTGAAGCTTTCTTT. It yields the protein CASSLNAAEAFF.

This clone was seen once. The V call is TRBV3-1 (or the pseudogene TRBV3-2), the J call TRBJ1-3; D not certain. The V gene lost 5 bases and the J gene lost 4 bases, with 12 bases spanning the gap. Germline CDR1 LGHDT, CDR2 YNNKEL (reference sequence). This CDR3 comprises 14 residues. In DNA, the CDR3 is TGTGCCAGCAGCGAGACTGTCTCGGGAAACACCATATATTTT. This encodes CASSETVSGNTIYF.

This clone was seen a handful of times. V usage is TRBV7-9 and J usage is TRBJ1-1, with D possibly matching TRBD1 (6 bases). Between the trimmed V and J ends, which lost 3 bases and 3 bases, there was a span of 11 bases. The CDR3 runs 14 residues. Germline assignment: CDR1 SEHNR and CDR2 FQNEAQ (reference sequence). The DNA for the CDR3 is TGTGCCAGCAGCTTCGAGGGGGGGGACACTGAAGCTTTCTTT. It encodes CASSFEGGDTEAFF. The full variable domain, in which reference TRBV7-9 and TRBJ1-1 provide the parts outside the CDR3, is DTGVSQNPRHKITKRGQNVTFRCDPISEHNRLYWYRQTLGQGPEFLTYFQNEAQLEKSRLLSDRFSAERPKGSFSTLEIQRTEQGDSAMYLCASSFEGGDTEAFFGQGTRLTVV.

The CDR3 sequence is CASSSHQARSTDTQYF. The DNA of the CDR3 is TGTGCCAGCAGCTCACATCAAGCGAGAAGCACAGATACGCAGTATTTT. The V gene is TRBV5-4, the J gene TRBJ2-3; no clear D gene. CDR3 length: 16 amino acids. Germline CDR1 is SGHNT and CDR2 is YYREEE (reference sequence). With 3 bases removed from V and 0 bases from J, the gap between germline ends came to 14 bases.

V gene TRBV2 combines with J gene TRBJ2-6, with D possibly TRBD1 on 5 matching bases. Germline assignment: CDR1 SNHLY and CDR2 FYNNEI. The CDR3 runs to 15 residues. V shed 2 bases and J shed 4 bases, with 9 bases lying between them. The CDR3 DNA is TGTGCCAGCAGTGAACAGGGATTCGGGGCCAACGTCCTGACTTTC. Translation gives CASSEQGFGANVLTF.

The chain combines TRBV6-5 with TRBJ2-3; 11 bases map to TRBD2. CDR1 is MNHEY and CDR2 is SVGAGI in the germline V gene. Trimming cost V 2 bases and J 8 bases; bases outside gene matches: 9. The CDR3 has 16 amino acids. The CDR3 protein is CASSYRVAGGRATQYF. The CDR3 DNA follows: TGTGCCAGCAGTTACAGGGTAGCGGGAGGGCGGGCTACGCAGTATTTT.

The chain has TRBV30 and TRBJ1-4; TRBD1 agrees at 10 bases. Germline V lookup: CDR1 GTSNPN, CDR2 SVGIG (reference sequence). J gave up 5 bases and V 3 bases, and 3 bases lay outside the gene matches. The CDR3 is 14 residues long. The CDR3 spells CAWRDRGRNEKLFF. The CDR3 nucleotides are TGTGCCTGGAGAGACAGGGGGCGGAATGAAAAACTGTTTTTT.

The J gene is TRBJ2-7, the V gene TRBV10-3; TRBD1 is a possible D gene (5 bases). Germline lookup yields CDR1 ENHRY and CDR2 SYGVKD. The CDR3 consists of 12 residues. With 4 bases removed from V and 4 bases from J, the gap between germline ends came to 8 bases. The CDR3 protein is CAISGTNYEQYF. The CDR3 bases are TGTGCCATCAGTGGGACAAATTACGAGCAGTACTTC.

This chain links TRBV5-4 with TRBJ2-7; TRBD1 matches 12 bases. There are 17 residues in the CDR3. Germline CDR1 reads SGHNT; CDR2 reads YYREEE (reference sequence). The V segment lost 2 bases and the J segment 4 bases; nucleotides outside the gene matches: 10. The CDR3: CASSFFTGTGGSYEQYF. CDR3 DNA: TGTGCCAGCAGCTTCTTTACCGGGACAGGGGGCTCTTACGAGCAGTACTTC.

V and J are TRBV7-2 and TRBJ1-2; TRBD1 matches 7 bases. The length of the CDR3 is 15 residues. In germline, CDR1 is SGHTA, CDR2 FQGNSA. V dropped 3 bases and J dropped 5; count of bases not matched to a gene: 9. CDR3 nucleotides: TGTGCCAGCAGCTTTGGAGGAGGGGGCAGATATGGCTACACCTTC. It encodes CASSFGGGGRYGYTF.

V usage is TRBV4-2 and J usage is TRBJ2-2; possibly TRBD2 for D (6 bases). The V end was cut by 0 bases, the J end by 1 base, with 9 bases between. This CDR3 comprises 16 residues. Germline CDR1 reads LGHNA; CDR2 reads YNFKEQ. CDR3 sequence: CASSQDTGLNTGELFF. The CDR3 bases are TGTGCCAGCAGCCAAGATACGGGACTGAACACCGGGGAGCTGTTTTTT.

The V and J genes are TRBV30 and TRBJ1-4, with TRBD1 identical over 7 bases. Germline trimming cut 4 bases from V and 4 bases from J; bases unmatched to any gene: 9. This CDR3 is built from 15 residues. Germline V lookup: CDR1 GTSNPN, CDR2 SVGIG (reference sequence). The CDR3 here is CAWIGTGANNEKLFF. The DNA for the CDR3 is TGTGCCTGGATTGGTACAGGGGCTAATAATGAAAAACTGTTTTTT. The variable domain in full, completed from reference TRBV30 and TRBJ1-4, reads SQTIHQWPATLVQPVGSPLSLECTVEGTSNPNLYWYRQAAGRGLQLLFYSVGIGQISSEVPQNLSASRPQDRQFILSSKKLLLSDSGFYLCAWIGTGANNEKLFFGSGTQLSVL.